This record concerns one T cell receptor beta chain sequence. Its target is not known. The data originate from a study of T cell repertoires in cytomegalovirus infection. At the level of the study: Signatures in public TCR beta sequences pointed to both CMV infection and matching HLA type. Study-wide results and caveats: HLA-C-restricted CMV clonotypes gave the most frequent clonotype in two of eight donors.

TCRdb independently ran MiXCR on the reads; one entry per CDR3 protein. The sample lists 560,000 or so distinct CDR3 sequences; about 15% were seen once. Germline-derived CDR1 and CDR2 are LNHDA and SQIVND (reference sequence). The ends lost 9 bases at V and 4 bases at J; junction bases unmatched: 16. The CDR3 runs 16 residues. V is TRBV19 and J is TRBJ2-3, with 7 bases that match TRBD1. The TCR originated in a human donor in good health (CMV status not recorded). Some clones in this sample may be carry-over from other donors' samples. The sample taken for sequencing was CD8+ T cells from PBMCs. CDR3 sequence: CASRTRTGKASDTQYF. CDR3 nucleotide sequence: TGTGCCAGCCGAACAAGGACAGGCAAGGCGTCAGATACGCAGTATTTT.